The 8 T cell receptor beta chains given below trace back to one sample, sequenced in a study of cytomegalovirus exposure and HLA in healthy donors. Only in-frame clones appear in the TCRdb table, and some are missing; sequencing was by immunoSEQ multiplex PCR. The sample lists over 150,000 clones; 80% to 85% were seen once. The sample comprised PBMCs. The receptors were sampled from a woman younger than 35 in good health and CMV-seropositive.

The rearrangement links TRBV5-8 to TRBJ1-4; D remains ambiguous. Germline loops: CDR1 SGHTS, CDR2 YDEGEE. V gave up 4 bases and J gave up 5 bases, with 9 bases separating them. The CDR3 length is 13 residues. The CDR3 loop reads CASSRDWNEKLFF. The CDR3 nucleotides read TGTGCCAGCAGCCGGGATTGGAATGAAAAACTGTTTTTT.

The chain couples TRBV9 to TRBJ2-1; no definite D call. The CDR3 loop spans 14 amino acids. V was shortened by 3 bases and J by 4 bases, with 11 bases between the two germline ends. Germline-derived CDR1 and CDR2 are SGDLS and YYNGEE. The DNA of the CDR3 is TGTGCCAGCAGCGGCGCCCGTAATTACAATGAGCAGTTCTTC. Translation: CASSGARNYNEQFF.

This chain uses TRBV11-3 with TRBJ2-2; perhaps TRBD1 as D (6 bases). Trimming removed 6 bases at V and 6 bases at J, with 11 bases between. This CDR3 contains 13 residues. Germline V lookup: CDR1 SGHNT, CDR2 YENEEA. This CDR3 reads CASRKTGAGELFF. DNA of the CDR3: TGTGCCAGCAGGAAGACAGGCGCCGGGGAGCTGTTTTTT.

The V call is TRBV7-7, the J call TRBJ2-5; the match to TRBD2 covers 7 bases. This CDR3 is built from 12 residues. CDR1 is SSHAT, CDR2 FNYEAQ, per germline (reference sequence). J was trimmed by 7 bases and V by 2 bases; bases with no gene match: 1. In DNA, the CDR3 is TGTGCCAGCAGCTTACCTAGCGGGACCCAGTACTTC. Protein product: CASSLPSGTQYF.

The chain joins TRBV29-1 to TRBJ2-7, with a weak D call TRBD2 (6 bases). V lost 6 bases and J 2 bases, leaving 14 bases between the germline ends. This CDR3 is 13 amino acids long. The V gene's germline CDR1 is SQVTM and CDR2 ANQGSEA. As DNA, the CDR3 is TGCAGCGTGGAGGGGACCGGCACCTACGAGCAGTACTTC. Its translation: CSVEGTGTYEQYF.

The rearrangement joins TRBV2 to TRBJ1-4; no clear D. CDR1 SNHLY and CDR2 FYNNEI come from the germline V gene. There are 13 residues in the CDR3. Trimming shortened V by 4 bases and J by 8 bases, and 11 bases separated the two germline ends. Here the CDR3 DNA reads TGTGCCAGCAGTGGAGACATAGTAGAAAAACTGTTTTTT. It encodes CASSGDIVEKLFF. Full variable domain (outside the CDR3, taken from reference TRBV2 and TRBJ1-4): EPEVTQTPSHQVTQMGQEVILRCVPISNHLYFYWYRQILGQKVEFLVSFYNNEISEKSEIFDDQFSVERPDGSNFTLKIRSTKLEDSAMYFCASSGDIVEKLFFGSGTQLSVL.

The chain recombines TRBV27 with TRBJ2-3; D is uncertain. CDR1 is MNHEY, CDR2 SMNVEV, per germline (reference sequence). CDR3 length equals 15 residues. With 8 bases removed from V and 3 bases from J, the gap between germline ends came to 18 bases. The CDR3 DNA reads TGTGCCAGCCCTACGTCCCCGACGAGGACAGATACGCAGTATTTT. It encodes CASPTSPTRTDTQYF.

The CDR3 DNA sequence: TGTGCCAGCAGCTCCTACCCTACCTATGGCTACACCTTC. Protein: CASSSYPTYGYTF. The V call is TRBV21-1, the J call TRBJ1-2. TRBV21-1 is termed a pseudogene. This CDR3 spans 13 amino acids.